Listed below are T cell receptor beta chains from one sample, sequenced in a study of graft-versus-host responses after intestinal transplantation. The table came from immunoSEQ multiplex PCR; TCRdb's copy has only in-frame clones and leaves some out. The sample gives about 15,000 clones, around three quarters of which show up once; roughly 20% is in the top ten. The source material was ileum tissue, sampled 95 to 110 days after intestinal transplant. Receptors originate from a human patient who received an intestinal transplant, so some T cells may come from the graft donor. The CDR3 runs from the conserved cysteine through the conserved F or W. A D gene is named only where the DNA matches it firmly. Expanded clones are given a class, and other clones once, few, many or no size at all.

v_call	clone_size	cdr3_length	j_call	d_call	cdr3_nt	cdr3_aa
TRBV7-9	-	16	TRBJ1-2	-	TGTGCCAGCAGCTTAGGGACGGTTTTAGAGAACTATGGCTACACCTTC	CASSLGTVLENYGYTF
TRBV2	-	13	TRBJ2-3	TRBD2	TGTGCCAGGGGAGGGAGGGCCGCAGATACGCAGTATTTT	CARGGRAADTQYF
TRBV9	-	22	TRBJ2-1	TRBD2	TGTGCCAGCAGCGTAGGCGCCTTTGGAGGTTGGACTAGCGGGATATTAGCCAATGAGCAGTTCTTC	CASSVGAFGGWTSGILANEQFF
TRBV19	-	15	TRBJ2-1	-	TGTGCCAGTAGTAGGGGTCGCGGTCCGGACAATGAGCAGTTCTTC	CASSRGRGPDNEQFF
TRBV6-6	-	14	TRBJ2-7	-	TGTGCCAGCAGTTACTCGCACCCCCCCAGCGGGCAGTACTTC	CASSYSHPPSGQYF
TRBV6-4	few	16	TRBJ1-2	TRBD1	TGTGCCAGCAGCCAGGGACAGGGGATTGGTGACTATGGCTACACCTTC	CASSQGQGIGDYGYTF
TRBV10-3	-	15	TRBJ2-7	TRBD2	TGTGCCATCAGGGGACTAGCGGGAGGGGCCTACGAGCAGTACTTC	CAIRGLAGGAYEQYF
TRBV5-4	-	17	TRBJ2-4	-	TGTGCCAGCACCGTGGCCCGGGGGGCGAAGGTTGACAACATTCAGTACTTC	CASTVARGAKVDNIQYF
TRBV5-1	-	16	TRBJ1-1	-	TGCGCCAGCAGGCCAGGAGATTTCGGGGGCAACACTGAAGCTTTCTTT	CASRPGDFGGNTEAFF
TRBV7-2	-	19	TRBJ2-7	TRBD2	TGTGCCAGCAGCTTAGCGGGGATAGCGGGAGGGCCCAGTATTTACGAGCAGTACTTC	CASSLAGIAGGPSIYEQYF
TRBV18	-	11	TRBJ2-1	-	TGTGCCAGCTCGCAGCGGGCACACCGGTTCTTC	CASSQRAHRFF
TRBV28	-	16	TRBJ2-3	TRBD1	TGTGCCAGCAGTTCCCTCCGGGACAGCAGCACAGATACGCAGTATTTT	CASSSLRDSSTDTQYF
TRBV5-1	-	16	TRBJ2-7	-	TGCGCCAGCAGCTTGGCCATCTCTCAGGGAGGTAACGAGCAGTACTTC	CASSLAISQGGNEQYF
TRBV28	-	15	TRBJ1-1	-	TGTGCCAGCAGTTCCGATGGACAGTCGGGCACTGAAGCTTTCTTT	CASSSDGQSGTEAFF
TRBV7-2	-	13	TRBJ2-1	TRBD2	TGTGCCAGCAGCGCGGGACTAGCGAATGGGCAGTTCTTC	CASSAGLANGQFF
TRBV6-5	-	15	TRBJ2-7	TRBD2	TGTGCCAGCAGTTACAGGCTAGCGGGGGCCTACGAGCAGTACTTC	CASSYRLAGAYEQYF
TRBV6-5	-	14	TRBJ2-7	-	TGTGCCAGCAGTTACTCCCCTGACGGCTACGAGCAGTACTTC	CASSYSPDGYEQYF
TRBV11-2	once	18	TRBJ2-2	-	TGTGCCAGCAGCTTAGCAATTCGCACTCTGGCGAACACCGGGGAGCTGTTTTTT	CASSLAIRTLANTGELFF
TRBV5-4	-	15	TRBJ1-1	-	TGTGCCAGCAGCTTGGCGGCAGGGATGAACACTGAAGCTTTCTTT	CASSLAAGMNTEAFF
TRBV6-8	-	12	TRBJ2-7	-	TGTGCCAGGTCCCTAATTACGAACGAGCAGTACTTC	CARSLITNEQYF
TRBV30	-	13	TRBJ2-1	TRBD2	TGTGCCTGTCCGGGACTAGTATGGAATGAGCAGTTCTTC	CACPGLVWNEQFF
TRBV29-1	-	18	TRBJ2-5	TRBD1	TGCAGCGTGGATTGGACAGGGAGAAAATCCTTCCGAGGGGAGACCCAGTACTTC	CSVDWTGRKSFRGETQYF
TRBV4-1	-	19	TRBJ2-2	TRBD2	TGCGCCAGCAGCCAAGGTTCCAGGGAGGGCCGGGAAGACACCGGGGAGCTGTTTTTT	CASSQGSREGREDTGELFF
TRBV10-3	-	15	TRBJ2-7	-	TGTGCCATCAGTACGCCAAGGCTGAACATCTACGAGCAGTACTTC	CAISTPRLNIYEQYF
TRBV7-4	-	14	TRBJ1-5	-	TGTGCCAGCAGCTTAGCAGCGAGCAATCAGCCCCAGCATTTT	CASSLAASNQPQHF
TRBV28	once	13	TRBJ1-5	-	TGTGCCAGCAGTTTATCGGGAGATCAGCCCCAGCATTTT	CASSLSGDQPQHF
TRBV28	-	14	TRBJ2-5	-	TGTGCCAGCAGTTTAGTAGATTGGCAAGAGACCCAGTACTTC	CASSLVDWQETQYF